This T cell receptor (beta chain) was retrieved from a study of CD8+ T cells in alopecia areata. The overall study: Twice a day, 5 to 10 mg of oral tofacitinib was administered to treated patients.

RNA extraction was followed by reverse transcription into cDNA, which acted as the sequencing template. The table came from immunoSEQ multiplex PCR; TCRdb's copy has only in-frame clones and leaves some out. Among approximately 59,000 clones listed, 45% to 55% were seen once. In its sample, this clone was seen a few times. Samples from alopecia areata patients were lesional scalp punch biopsies and peripheral blood. Germline values: CDR1 SGDLS, CDR2 YYNGEE. This CDR3 is 15 amino acids long. V shed 0 bases and J shed 7 bases, with 14 bases lying between them. The V call is TRBV9, the J call TRBJ1-5; D perhaps matches TRBD1 (6 bases). The receptor comes from a human donor with alopecia areata. The material sequenced was CD8+ T cells sorted from blood, taken at week 0. Here the CDR3 reads CASSVDGDKGQPQHF. The DNA of the CDR3 is TGTGCCAGCAGCGTAGATGGGGACAAGGGCCAGCCCCAGCATTTT.